The rows below give T cell receptor beta chains drawn from one sample of a study of shared clonotypes between healthy human individuals. Data came from immunoSEQ multiplex PCR; TCRdb stores just in-frame clones and leaves some out. The sample contains under 700,000 clones, approximately 95% of which appear only once. The sample taken for sequencing was naive CD8+ T cells sorted from blood. Receptors were obtained from a woman aged 25 to 39 in good health. Each CDR3 is given with its conserved first and last residue. The D gene is left open where the match is weak. Part of the rows lack a size; the others show once, few, many or a class for expanded clones.

abundance: -
j_gene: TRBJ2-1
d_gene: TRBD2
v_gene: TRBV27
CDR3aa: CASSSLGASGTSSYNEQFF
CDR3nt: TGTGCCAGCAGTTCCCTGGGGGCTAGCGGGACTAGCTCCTACAATGAGCAGTTCTTC

abundance: -
j_gene: TRBJ2-3
d_gene: -
v_gene: TRBV4-1
CDR3aa: CASSPDADTQYF
CDR3nt: TGCGCCAGCAGCCCCGACGCTGATACGCAGTATTTT

abundance: -
j_gene: TRBJ2-7
d_gene: -
v_gene: TRBV21-1
CDR3aa: CASSSVGTGSGTSSYEQYF
CDR3nt: -

abundance: -
j_gene: TRBJ2-1
d_gene: TRBD1
v_gene: TRBV7-9
CDR3aa: CASSSGTVNNEQFF
CDR3nt: TGTGCCAGCAGCTCCGGGACAGTTAACAATGAGCAGTTCTTC

abundance: -
j_gene: TRBJ2-3
d_gene: TRBD2
v_gene: TRBV9
CDR3aa: CASSVLGLAGITDTQYF
CDR3nt: TGTGCCAGCAGCGTACTAGGACTAGCGGGGATCACAGATACGCAGTATTTT

abundance: few
j_gene: TRBJ2-5
d_gene: -
v_gene: TRBV5-6
CDR3aa: CASSLGDNQETQYF
CDR3nt: TGTGCCAGCAGCTTGGGGGACAACCAAGAGACCCAGTACTTC

abundance: once
j_gene: TRBJ2-3
d_gene: TRBD2
v_gene: TRBV27
CDR3aa: CASSFRGADTQYF
CDR3nt: TGTGCCAGCAGTTTTCGGGGGGCAGATACGCAGTATTTT

abundance: -
j_gene: TRBJ2-7
d_gene: TRBD1
v_gene: TRBV30
CDR3aa: CAWSRTGGSYEQYF
CDR3nt: TGTGCCTGGAGTCGGACAGGGGGCTCCTACGAGCAGTACTTC

abundance: -
j_gene: TRBJ2-7
d_gene: -
v_gene: TRBV27
CDR3aa: CASRFGTGPYEQYF
CDR3nt: TGTGCCAGCAGATTTGGTACAGGGCCCTACGAGCAGTACTTC

abundance: -
j_gene: TRBJ1-2
d_gene: -
v_gene: TRBV9
CDR3aa: CASSGWDGSFYGYTF
CDR3nt: TGTGCCAGCAGCGGATGGGACGGAAGTTTCTATGGCTACACCTTC

abundance: -
j_gene: TRBJ2-7
d_gene: -
v_gene: TRBV7-2
CDR3aa: CAGSFGTYEQYF
CDR3nt: TGTGCCGGCAGCTTCGGGACCTACGAGCAGTACTTC

abundance: few
j_gene: TRBJ1-1
d_gene: -
v_gene: TRBV29-1
CDR3aa: CSVEQVVTEAFF
CDR3nt: TGCAGCGTTGAGCAGGTTGTCACTGAAGCTTTCTTT

abundance: -
j_gene: TRBJ2-7
d_gene: -
v_gene: TRBV11-2
CDR3aa: CASSFEDYEQYF
CDR3nt: TGTGCCAGCAGCTTTGAGGACTACGAGCAGTACTTC

abundance: -
j_gene: TRBJ1-2
d_gene: TRBD1
v_gene: TRBV27
CDR3aa: CASTAYRDRADYGYTF
CDR3nt: TGTGCCAGCACCGCGTACCGGGACAGAGCTGACTATGGCTACACCTTC

abundance: -
j_gene: TRBJ2-7
d_gene: -
v_gene: TRBV5-1
CDR3aa: CASSFGEARYEQYF
CDR3nt: TGCGCCAGCAGCTTCGGTGAAGCCCGGTACGAGCAGTACTTC